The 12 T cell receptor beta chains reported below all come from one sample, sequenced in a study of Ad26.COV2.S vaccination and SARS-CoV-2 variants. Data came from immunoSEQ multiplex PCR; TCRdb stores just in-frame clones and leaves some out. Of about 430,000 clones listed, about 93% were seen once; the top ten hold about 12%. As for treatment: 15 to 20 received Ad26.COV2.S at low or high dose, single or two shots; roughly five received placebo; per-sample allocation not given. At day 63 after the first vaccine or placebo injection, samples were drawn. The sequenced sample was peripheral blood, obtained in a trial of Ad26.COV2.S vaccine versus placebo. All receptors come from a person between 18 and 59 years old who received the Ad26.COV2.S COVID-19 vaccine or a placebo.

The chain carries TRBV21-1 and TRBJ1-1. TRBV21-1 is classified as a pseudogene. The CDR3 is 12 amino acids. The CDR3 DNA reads TGTGCCAGCAGCAAAAACGGGACTGAAGCTTTCTTT. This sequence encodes CASSKNGTEAFF.

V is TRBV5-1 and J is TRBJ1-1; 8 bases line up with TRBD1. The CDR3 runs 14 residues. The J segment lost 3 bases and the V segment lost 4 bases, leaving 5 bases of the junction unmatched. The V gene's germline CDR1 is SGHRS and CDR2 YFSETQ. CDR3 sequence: CASSPRGQYTEAFF. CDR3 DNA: TGCGCCAGCAGCCCCAGGGGGCAGTACACTGAAGCTTTCTTT.

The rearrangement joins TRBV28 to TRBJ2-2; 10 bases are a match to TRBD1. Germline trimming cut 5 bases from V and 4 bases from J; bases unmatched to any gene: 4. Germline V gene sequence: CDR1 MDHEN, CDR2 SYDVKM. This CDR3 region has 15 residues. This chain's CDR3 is CASSQGTGVTGELFF. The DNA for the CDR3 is TGTGCCAGCAGTCAGGGGACAGGGGTCACCGGGGAGCTGTTTTTT.

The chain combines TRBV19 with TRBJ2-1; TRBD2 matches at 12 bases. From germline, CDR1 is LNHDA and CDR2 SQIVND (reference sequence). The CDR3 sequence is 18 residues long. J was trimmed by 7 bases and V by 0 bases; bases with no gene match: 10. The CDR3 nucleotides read TGTGCCAGTAGTATAGATCCCGAGACTAGCGGGAGTCGTAATGAGCAGTTCTTC. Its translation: CASSIDPETSGSRNEQFF.

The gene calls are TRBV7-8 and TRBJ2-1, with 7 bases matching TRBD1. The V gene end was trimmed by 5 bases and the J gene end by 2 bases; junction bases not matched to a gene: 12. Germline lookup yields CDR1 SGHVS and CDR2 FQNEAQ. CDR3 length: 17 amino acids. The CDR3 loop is CASSPPARTGTYNEQFF. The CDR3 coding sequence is TGTGCCAGCAGCCCACCAGCCCGGACAGGCACCTACAATGAGCAGTTCTTC. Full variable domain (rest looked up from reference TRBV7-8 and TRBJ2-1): GAGVSQSPRYKVAKRGQDVALRCDPISGHVSLFWYQQALGQGPEFLTYFQNEAQLDKSGLPSDRFFAERPEGSVSTLKIQRTQQEDSAVYLCASSPPARTGTYNEQFFGPGTRLTVL.

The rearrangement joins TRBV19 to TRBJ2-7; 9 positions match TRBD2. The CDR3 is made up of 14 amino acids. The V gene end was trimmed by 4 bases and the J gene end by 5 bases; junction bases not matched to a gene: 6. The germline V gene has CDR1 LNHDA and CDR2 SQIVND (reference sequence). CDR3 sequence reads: CASSTSGIPHEQYF. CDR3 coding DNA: TGTGCCAGTAGTACTAGCGGGATTCCACACGAGCAGTACTTC.

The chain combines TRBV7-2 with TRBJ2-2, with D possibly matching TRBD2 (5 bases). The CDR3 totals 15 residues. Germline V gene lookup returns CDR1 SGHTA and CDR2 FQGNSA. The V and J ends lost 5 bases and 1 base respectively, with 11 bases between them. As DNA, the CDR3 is TGTGCCAGCAGCAACCCAACTAGGAACACCGGGGAGCTGTTTTTT. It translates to CASSNPTRNTGELFF.

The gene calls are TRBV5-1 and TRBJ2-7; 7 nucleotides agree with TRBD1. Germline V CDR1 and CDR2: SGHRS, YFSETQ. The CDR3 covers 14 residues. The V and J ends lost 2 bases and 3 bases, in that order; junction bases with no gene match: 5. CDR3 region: CASSLGQDSYEQYF. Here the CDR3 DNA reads TGCGCCAGCAGCTTAGGACAGGATAGCTACGAGCAGTACTTC.

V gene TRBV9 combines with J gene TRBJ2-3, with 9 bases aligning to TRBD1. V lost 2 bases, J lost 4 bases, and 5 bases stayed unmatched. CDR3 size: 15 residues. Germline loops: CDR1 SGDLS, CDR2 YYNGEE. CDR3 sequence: CASSVPGQGPDTQYF. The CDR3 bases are TGTGCCAGCAGCGTGCCGGGACAGGGACCAGATACGCAGTATTTT.

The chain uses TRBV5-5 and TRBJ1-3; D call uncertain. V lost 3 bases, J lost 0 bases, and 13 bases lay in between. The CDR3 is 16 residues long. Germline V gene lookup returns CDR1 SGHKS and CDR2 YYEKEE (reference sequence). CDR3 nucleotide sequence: TGTGCCAGCAGCTCAGGCGTCGGTGTCTCTGGAAACACCATATATTTT. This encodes CASSSGVGVSGNTIYF. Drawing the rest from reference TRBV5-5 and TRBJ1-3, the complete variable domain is DAGVTQSPTHLIKTRGQQVTLRCSPISGHKSVSWYQQVLGQGPQFIFQYYEKEERGRGNFPDRFSARQFPNYSSELNVNALLLGDSALYLCASSSGVGVSGNTIYFGEGSWLTVV.

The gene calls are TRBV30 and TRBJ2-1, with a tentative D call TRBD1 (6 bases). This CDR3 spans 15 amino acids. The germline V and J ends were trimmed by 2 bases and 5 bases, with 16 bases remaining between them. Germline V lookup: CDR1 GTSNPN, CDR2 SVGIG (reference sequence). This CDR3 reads CAWSYWGLEDNEQFF. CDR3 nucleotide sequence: TGTGCCTGGAGTTATTGGGGGCTCGAGGACAATGAGCAGTTCTTC. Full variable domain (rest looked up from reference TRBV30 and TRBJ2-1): SQTIHQWPATLVQPVGSPLSLECTVEGTSNPNLYWYRQAAGRGLQLLFYSVGIGQISSEVPQNLSASRPQDRQFILSSKKLLLSDSGFYLCAWSYWGLEDNEQFFGPGTRLTVL.

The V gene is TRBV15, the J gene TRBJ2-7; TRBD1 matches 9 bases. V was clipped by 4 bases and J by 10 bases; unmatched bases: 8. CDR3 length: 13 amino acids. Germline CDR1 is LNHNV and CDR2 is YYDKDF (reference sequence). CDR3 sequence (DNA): TGTGCCACCAGCATGGACAGGGGTTCCCACCAGTACTTC. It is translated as CATSMDRGSHQYF.